This T cell receptor beta chain was retrieved from a study of T cells in pancreatic ductal adenocarcinoma. This CDR3 comprises 14 residues. The V and J ends lost 3 bases and 6 bases respectively, with 15 bases between them. The germline CDR1 and CDR2 sequences are SGHVS and FNYEAQ. The assay was immunoSEQ multiplex PCR, and TCRdb's table has in-frame clones only and misses some. This sample has about 5,200 clones, with about 88% found just once. With respect to this clone: What it binds is not known.

Surgery without prior neoadjuvant therapy was the treatment of the selected pancreatic ductal adenocarcinoma patients. Study conclusions and caveats: Tumor and blood clonality did not differ significantly, about 0.1 versus 0.07. Compared with tumor, blood showed more total productive templates and around 8-fold more clonotypes.

Specimen: pancreatic tumor tissue. The source of this sequence is a human donor with pancreatic ductal adenocarcinoma. The chain has TRBV7-6 and TRBJ2-7, with TRBD1 as a possible D gene (5 bases). Here the CDR3 reads CASSFLELGAEQYF. The CDR3 coding sequence is TGTGCCAGCAGCTTTCTCGAGCTAGGGGCCGAGCAGTACTTC. Full variable domain (missing parts from reference TRBV7-6 and TRBJ2-7): GAGVSQSPRYKVTKRGQDVALRCDPISGHVSLYWYRQALGQGPEFLTYFNYEAQQDKSGLPNDRFSAERPEGSISTLTIQRTEQRDSAMYRCASSFLELGAEQYFGPGTRLTVT.